Listed below are T cell receptor beta chains from one sample, sequenced in a study of T-cell memory formation after mild COVID-19. In TCRdb, the 5' RACE reads were re-called with MiXCR into one record per CDR3 protein. The table lists roughly 170,000 distinct CDR3 sequences, around 21% of them singletons, with roughly 23% in the top ten. Source material: PBMCs or a T cell subset sorted from them (not recorded which). These receptors were taken from an adult woman who had mild COVID-19 (a few samples of this study predate the infection). Cell type and time point are not known. Both conserved end residues are part of each CDR3. A D gene is named only where the DNA matches it firmly. Size is omitted from some rows. Given values are once, few, many or a class for expanded clones.

v_call	clone_size	d_call	j_call	cdr3_aa	cdr3_nt
TRBV2	once	.	TRBJ1-5	CASSEGWQGFSNQPQHF	TGTGCCAGCAGTGAAGGATGGCAGGGGTTTAGCAATCAGCCCCAGCATTTT
TRBV4-1	.	TRBD2	TRBJ2-3	CASSRTSGGDTQYF	TGCGCCAGCAGCCGGACTAGCGGGGGCGATACGCAGTATTTT
TRBV29-1	few	TRBD2	TRBJ2-1	CSVDYGTSGSNEQFF	TGCAGCGTGGATTACGGGACTAGCGGGTCCAATGAGCAGTTCTTC
TRBV5-8	.	.	TRBJ2-3	CASTGQYRTDTQYF	TGTGCCAGCACGGGTCAGTATCGCACAGATACGCAGTATTTT
TRBV2	many	TRBD2	TRBJ2-1	CATMLAAYNEQFF	TGTGCCACCATGCTAGCGGCCTACAATGAGCAGTTCTTC
TRBV24-1	few	.	TRBJ2-2	CATSDGVSGELFF	TGTGCCACCAGTGACGGGGTTTCGGGGGAGCTGTTTTTT
TRBV2	few	.	TRBJ2-5	CASRPVLGMRETQYF	TGTGCCAGCAGACCAGTCCTAGGGATGCGGGAGACCCAGTACTTC
TRBV7-9	many	TRBD2	TRBJ2-1	CASSFLAGGPGNEQFF	TGTGCCAGCAGCTTTCTAGCGGGAGGGCCAGGCAATGAGCAGTTCTTC
TRBV20-1	few	.	TRBJ1-2	CSARDVGGNGYTF	TGCAGTGCTAGAGATGTCGGGGGAAATGGCTACACCTTC
TRBV5-6	few	.	TRBJ2-1	CASSLGRVSSYNEQFF	TGTGCCAGCAGCTTGGGCCGAGTTTCTTCCTACAATGAGCAGTTCTTC
TRBV4-3	few	TRBD2	TRBJ2-7	CASSPGLGISSSYEQYF	TGCGCCAGCAGTCCGGGACTAGGAATTTCGAGCTCCTACGAGCAGTACTTC
TRBV9	few	.	TRBJ1-2	CASSVALRMGEGYTF	TGTGCCAGCAGCGTAGCCTTACGAATGGGGGAAGGCTACACCTTC
TRBV4-3	.	TRBD1	TRBJ1-1	CASSQEGRGRTEAFF	TGCGCCAGCAGCCAAGAGGGCAGGGGGAGAACTGAAGCTTTCTTT
TRBV27	.	TRBD1	TRBJ1-5	CAKTGQGHQPQHF	TGTGCCAAAACGGGACAGGGCCATCAGCCCCAGCATTTT
TRBV7-9	few	.	TRBJ1-1	CASSDGSGEAFF	TGTGCCAGCAGCGACGGGAGTGGGGAAGCTTTCTTT
TRBV27	.	TRBD2	TRBJ2-5	CASKGPRRGGETQYF	TGTGCCAGCAAGGGACCCCGACGGGGGGGGGAGACCCAGTACTTC
TRBV3-1	once	.	TRBJ2-7	CASSQESSEQYF	TGTGCCAGCAGCCAAGAGTCTTCCGAGCAGTACTTC
TRBV29-1	.	.	TRBJ2-1	CSVGGAHEQFF	TGCAGCGTTGGGGGAGCCCATGAGCAGTTCTTC
TRBV29-1	few	TRBD1	TRBJ1-2	CSVDWTGNYGYTF	TGCAGCGTTGACTGGACAGGGAACTATGGCTACACCTTC
TRBV2	.	.	TRBJ1-5	CASSIGGPNQPQHF	TGTGCCAGCAGTATAGGGGGGCCGAATCAGCCCCAGCATTTT
TRBV24-1	few	.	TRBJ2-7	CATSDFTSDEQYF	TGTGCCACCAGTGATTTCACTTCCGACGAGCAGTACTTC
TRBV5-5	few	TRBD1	TRBJ1-2	CASSLAGDSAGYTF	TGTGCCAGCAGCTTGGCGGGGGACAGCGCTGGCTACACCTTC
TRBV5-1	.	TRBD2	TRBJ2-1	CASSTSGLAPYLYNEQFF	TGCGCCAGCAGCACATCGGGACTAGCGCCATACCTCTACAATGAGCAGTTCTTC
TRBV7-2	once	TRBD2	TRBJ2-2	CASSSGTSGRYDTGELFF	TGTGCCAGCAGCTCGGGGACTAGCGGGAGGTACGACACCGGGGAGCTGTTTTTT
TRBV4-2	few	.	TRBJ2-3	CASSQGTGLASTDTQYF	TGTGCCAGCAGCCAAGGGACGGGTTTAGCCAGCACAGATACGCAGTATTTT
TRBV20-1	.	.	TRBJ1-2	CSATGLLSSDSNYGYTF	TGCAGTGCTACGGGACTCCTCAGTTCGGACAGTAACTATGGCTACACCTTC
TRBV4-3	.	.	TRBJ1-1	CASSQFQGNTEAFF	TGCGCCAGCAGCCAATTTCAGGGGAACACTGAAGCTTTCTTT
TRBV7-8	few	TRBD2	TRBJ2-7	CASSRLAGGSPEQYF	TGTGCCAGCAGCAGACTAGCGGGGGGCTCTCCCGAGCAGTACTTC
TRBV5-1	once	TRBD1	TRBJ2-1	CASSWGQGSDEQFF	TGCGCCAGCAGCTGGGGACAGGGGTCGGATGAGCAGTTCTTC
TRBV10-3	.	.	TRBJ1-6	CAISESAGDNSPLHF	TGTGCCATCAGTGAGTCGGCAGGGGATAATTCACCCCTCCACTTT
TRBV9	.	TRBD2	TRBJ2-7	CASSASGAGSAPYEQYF	TGTGCCAGCAGCGCCTCCGGAGCGGGGTCGGCCCCCTACGAGCAGTACTTC
TRBV7-9	few	TRBD2	TRBJ2-7	CASSLGARGTPSYEQYF	TGTGCCAGCAGCTTAGGGGCGCGGGGGACGCCATCCTACGAGCAGTACTTC
TRBV2	.	TRBD1	TRBJ2-7	CASSGFRDRNSYEQYF	TGTGCCAGCAGTGGCTTCCGGGACAGAAACTCCTACGAGCAGTACTTC
TRBV7-9	few	.	TRBJ1-5	CASKGGGASNQPQHF	TGTGCCAGCAAAGGTGGGGGGGCCAGCAATCAGCCCCAGCATTTT
TRBV9	.	.	TRBJ2-7	CASSAGLNRPYEQYF	TGTGCCAGCAGCGCAGGACTAAACAGACCCTACGAGCAGTACTTC
TRBV7-9	.	.	TRBJ1-2	CASSSIGGGNYGYTF	TGTGCCAGCAGCTCCATCGGGGGAGGAAACTATGGCTACACCTTC
TRBV2	.	.	TRBJ2-5	CASSEALRDSQETQYF	TGTGCCAGCAGTGAAGCGCTTAGGGACTCACAAGAGACCCAGTACTTC
TRBV7-6	.	TRBD2	TRBJ2-3	CASSSLGLASDSDTQYF	TGTGCCAGCAGCTCGCTGGGACTAGCAAGCGATTCAGATACGCAGTATTTT
TRBV7-9	.	.	TRBJ2-3	CASSPASFPTDTQYF	TGTGCCAGCAGCCCGGCCTCGTTCCCGACAGATACGCAGTATTTT
TRBV20-1	few	TRBD2	TRBJ2-1	CSARDVGGSSYNEQFF	TGCAGTGCTAGAGATGTCGGCGGGAGCTCCTACAATGAGCAGTTCTTC
TRBV7-9	many	.	TRBJ2-7	CASSQDSFAPYEQYF	TGTGCCAGCAGCCAAGACAGTTTTGCTCCCTACGAGCAGTACTTC
TRBV5-6	.	.	TRBJ2-2	CASSLERQLNTGELFF	TGTGCCAGCAGCTTGGAGAGACAGCTAAACACCGGGGAGCTGTTTTTT
TRBV27	few	TRBD1	TRBJ1-1	CASSLIPGTGDTEAFF	TGTGCCAGCAGTTTAATACCCGGGACAGGGGACACTGAAGCTTTCTTT
TRBV9	.	.	TRBJ2-2	CASSVAPSTGTGELFF	TGTGCCAGCAGCGTAGCACCCTCGACAGGGACTGGGGAGCTGTTTTTT
TRBV6-5	.	.	TRBJ1-2	CASSQPEPNYGYTF	TGTGCCAGCTCCCAGCCGGAGCCTAACTATGGCTACACCTTC